This T cell receptor beta chain was captured by sequencing in a study of shared clonotypes between healthy human individuals (dated by TCRdb to 2020 to 2021). Some background on the complete study: A couple of women and three men aged 18 to 49 years were included in the cohort. Different laboratories and diverse techniques were used to prepare libraries and sequence TCR repertoires, to increase sequencing depth and limit assay-specific biases. Blood TCR repertoires of several healthy adults were deeply sequenced to estimate repertoire size and the extent of clonotype sharing between individuals. Each donor's leukapheresis produced roughly between roughly 0.85 and 9.5 billion PBMCs.

As for this clone: No cognate antigen has been identified for it. It has no much larger one-base neighbor in the sample; base qualities were not kept.

Using the deep immunoSEQ assay, multiplex PCR amplified TCR CDR3 regions from genomic DNA. Genomic DNA extracted from each cell subset was distributed evenly over all wells of several immunoSEQ 96-well plates, and each plate served as one replicate. For unsorted PBMC, approximately 310 ng genomic DNA, equal to 30,000 or so T cell genomes, was loaded into each replicate PCR. Ten immunoSEQ deep assay plates were used to sequence unsorted PBMC genomic DNA. Purified libraries were measured with a Qubit 3.0 fluorometer, size-checked on a Bioanalyzer 2100, and measured again with the KAPA Library Quantification kit. A separate single-read 150-cycle Illumina NextSeq 550 flow cell was used to sequence each immunoSEQ 96-well plate. Concerning the study's data processing: The immunoSEQ output contained only junctional sequences without quality scores, so filtering could not match that applied to full-length reads. Sequences were annotated with PyIR, a Python wrapper for IgBLAST v1.9, and V/J genes and CDR3 were assigned using IMGT germline references. Reads were removed for weak V/J assignments (E-value above 1e-6), missing CDR3, stop codons, out-of-frame junctions, or ambiguous translated residues. V3J clonotypes were defined by identical inferred V gene, J gene, and CDR3 amino acid sequence. Percentage overlap between repertoires was computed as shared unique clonotypes divided by the size of the smaller repertoire. RTK rarefaction, the Chao1 estimator, and Recon v2.1 estimates of unobserved clonotypes were used to assess repertoire richness. TCRdb obtained this table from immuneACCESS and retained in-frame rearrangements with V and J assigned. These tables miss some clones; where compared with another copy, unresolved V genes account for less than half of the shortfall, and the remainder is unexplained. The D gene and trimming were derived from the DNA, and the V and J assignments and clone size from that table. Across this sample there are about 470,000 clones, with about 76% seen only once. The ten top clones hold roughly an eighth of the sample.

Trimming accounts for 6 bases at V and 7 bases at J, while the number of junction bases matched to no gene is 9. From the cysteine through the phenylalanine, the CDR3 covers 14 amino acids. The entry retains the CDR3 DNA only, 42 bases that are in frame from base 1. Based on the germline V gene, the CDR1 and CDR2 sequences are MNHEY and SVGAGI. The donors were healthy, HIV-negative adults with no recently reported acute infections or vaccinations. All donors were Caucasian adults living in Nashville, Tennessee, USA. For unsorted samples, 80 million to 100 million PBMCs were counted, and genomic DNA was extracted using the QIAamp DNA Blood Mini kit. Blood was obtained by leukapheresis, after which PBMCs were separated by Ficoll-Histopaque density gradient centrifugation and cryopreserved in liquid nitrogen vapor phase. What the work shows at the level of the full study, not this receptor alone: Pairwise subsampling indicated that sequencing depth was expected to affect the degree of clonotype sharing among donors. The genetic and exposure-history diversity represented was limited by the small number of donors. Sampling was restricted to blood, and TCR repertoires in tissue are likely to differ from TCR repertoires in blood.

The sequenced sample was PBMCs. The rearranged segments are TRBV6-5 and TRBJ1-2; 9 junctional bases match TRBD1. The sequence was collected from a woman aged 40 to 50 in good health. Some clones in this sample may be carry-over from other donors' samples. For the CDR3, the sequence is CASSRGQGSGGYTF. The nucleotides are TGTGCCAGCAGCCGGGGACAGGGAAGCGGTGGCTACACCTTC.